The 9 T cell receptor beta chains below were found in one sample sequenced in a study of T cells in narcolepsy. Generated by immunoSEQ multiplex PCR, the TCRdb table keeps only in-frame clones and is missing some. The table includes about 34,000 clones, around 83% detected once. Sequenced sample: CD45RA- memory CD4+ T cells from PBMCs. The receptors here all came from a human donor with narcolepsy.

V is TRBV18 and J is TRBJ2-5, with 9 bases aligning to TRBD2. The germline V gene has CDR1 KGHSH and CDR2 LQKENI. V trimming: 1 base; J trimming: 10 bases; junction bases outside the gene matches: 13. CDR3 size: 16 residues. CDR3 sequence: CASSPLGREGPRIQYF. As DNA, the CDR3 is TGTGCCAGCTCACCACTTGGGCGGGAGGGCCCTCGGATCCAGTACTTC.

V gene TRBV27 combines with J gene TRBJ2-6; D remains unclear. CDR1 and CDR2 (germline): MNHEY, SMNVEV (reference sequence). The CDR3 runs 16 residues. The germline V and J ends were trimmed by 2 bases and 2 bases, with 10 bases remaining between them. The CDR3 reads CASSLRQAAGANVLTF. In DNA, the CDR3 is TGTGCCAGCAGTTTACGCCAGGCGGCTGGGGCCAACGTCCTGACTTTC.

On this clone itself: Other DNA sequences from this sample encode an identical CDR3 as well. The rearrangement uses TRBV16 and TRBJ2-7, with D unclear. V was pared by 0 bases and J by 0 bases, with 6 bases between. The CDR3 extends over 14 amino acids. CDR1 KGHSY and CDR2 FQNENV come from the germline V gene. CDR3 nucleotide sequence: TGTGCCAGCAGCCAATCTGGCAGCTCCTACGAGCAGTACTTC. It encodes CASSQSGSSYEQYF.

This clone was seen only a few times. This chain joins TRBV10-1 and TRBJ2-1, with 11 bases matching TRBD1. Germline V gene data show CDR1 as WNHNN and CDR2 as SYGVQD (reference sequence). The V segment lost 5 bases and the J segment 9 bases; nucleotides outside the gene matches: 6. The CDR3 is 14 amino acids. CDR3 in DNA: TGCGCCAGCAGTCCCGGGACAGGGGGGGTTGAGCAGTTCTTC. This gives the protein CASSPGTGGVEQFF.

The chain recombines TRBV29-1 with TRBJ1-1; D call uncertain. The CDR3 spans 13 residues. The ends were cut back, 1 base at V and 1 base at J, with 7 bases in the middle. Germline V gives CDR1 SQVTM, CDR2 ANQGSEA. CDR3 nucleotides: TGCAGCGTTGAAGTCTCCGGGAACACTGAAGCTTTCTTT. Amino acid sequence: CSVEVSGNTEAFF.

The V gene is TRBV28, the J gene TRBJ1-2, with 8 bases that match TRBD1. V was pared by 6 bases and J by 4 bases, with 10 bases of the junction left unmatched. CDR3 length: 15 residues. Germline-derived CDR1 and CDR2 are MDHEN and SYDVKM. CDR3 DNA sequence: TGTGCCAGCAGATCCGGGACAGGTAACTTCTATGGCTACACCTTC. This translates into CASRSGTGNFYGYTF.

This chain links TRBV28 with TRBJ1-1; D is perhaps TRBD1 (5 bases). This CDR3 contains 14 residues. From germline, CDR1 is MDHEN and CDR2 SYDVKM. The V end was cut by 7 bases, the J end by 5 bases, with 17 bases between. In DNA form, the CDR3 reads TGTGCCAGCATTGGAGGGGCCAGAAGGACTGAAGCTTTCTTT. Encoded protein: CASIGGARRTEAFF.

The gene calls are TRBV2 and TRBJ2-7; TRBD1 matches at 8 bases. The CDR3 is made up of 15 amino acids. The J segment lost 0 bases and the V segment lost 6 bases, leaving 7 bases of the junction unmatched. Germline loops: CDR1 SNHLY, CDR2 FYNNEI. Here the CDR3 reads CASRGQASFSYEQYF. CDR3 DNA: TGTGCCAGCAGGGGACAGGCCTCATTCTCCTACGAGCAGTACTTC.

This clone occurred once. This chain connects TRBV7-3 to TRBJ2-5; 15 nucleotides line up with TRBD2. J lost 0 bases, V lost 4 bases, and 3 bases had no gene match. Germline V CDR1 and CDR2: SGHTA, FQGTGA. This CDR3 comprises 17 residues. CDR3 residues: CASSSGLAGGDQETQYF. For the CDR3, the DNA is TGTGCCAGCAGCTCAGGACTAGCGGGGGGGGACCAAGAGACCCAGTACTTC.